Shown below are 31 T cell receptor beta chains from a single sample sequenced in a study of identical twins. Each CDR3 protein is one row after TCRdb ran MiXCR on the 5' RACE reads. This table holds fewer than 500,000 distinct CDR3 sequences, approximately 24% found once. These data are also associated with another study on T cells expressing NK-cell markers.

The sample was CD4+ T cells sorted from blood. These receptors were collected from a woman aged 18-29 years in good health.

J is TRBJ1-1 and V is TRBV27; tentatively, D is TRBD1 (5 bases). The germline V and J ends were trimmed by 8 bases and 5 bases, with 21 bases remaining between them. The germline V gene has CDR1 MNHEY and CDR2 SMNVEV (reference sequence). This CDR3 has 15 amino acids. The CDR3 loop reads CASRIRAGSSTEAFF. CDR3 coding DNA: TGTGCCAGCCGAATCCGGGCAGGGTCTTCGACTGAAGCTTTCTTT.

This clonotype appeared a few times. The chain joins TRBV5-1 to TRBJ2-7; possible D gene TRBD2, 6 bases. The CDR3 has 15 residues. The V and J ends lost 0 bases and 3 bases respectively, with 13 bases between them. In germline, CDR1 is SGHRS, CDR2 YFSETQ. DNA of the CDR3: TGCGCCAGCAGCTTGGATGCTGGAGGGTTCTACGAGCAGTACTTC. It yields the protein CASSLDAGGFYEQYF.

V usage is TRBV27 and J usage is TRBJ2-2; 9 bases agree with TRBD1. V lost 4 bases, J lost 5 bases, and 5 bases stayed unmatched. From germline, CDR1 is MNHEY and CDR2 SMNVEV (reference sequence). CDR3 length: 15 amino acids. DNA for the CDR3: TGTGCCAGCAGTTACGGACAGGGGAGGACCGGGGAGCTGTTTTTT. Translation gives CASSYGQGRTGELFF.

This clonotype was seen more than once but under ten times. CDR3 coding DNA: TGTGCCAGCAGTTTAGTGGGTGGTGGGATTTCTGAAGCTTTCTTT. Encoded protein: CASSLVGGGISEAFF. The gene calls are TRBV12-3 or TRBV12-4 and TRBJ1-1; D remains ambiguous. Trimming shortened V by 1 base and J by 6 bases, and 15 bases separated the two germline ends. CDR3 length: 15 residues.

V usage is TRBV7-2 and J usage is TRBJ2-3, with 12 bases identical to TRBD2. J was trimmed by 1 base and V by 1 base; bases with no gene match: 6. CDR1 SGHTA and CDR2 FQGNSA come from the germline V gene. The length of the CDR3 is 18 residues. The CDR3 here is CASSLVPLAGGRTDTQYF. The CDR3, as DNA: TGTGCCAGCAGCTTAGTGCCACTAGCGGGAGGCCGCACAGATACGCAGTATTTT.

This clonotype was detected a few times. The chain carries TRBV10-3 and TRBJ2-6; D is undetermined. V dropped 7 bases and J dropped 2 bases, with 9 bases sitting between them. This CDR3 has 14 amino acids. Germline CDR1 reads ENHRY; CDR2 reads SYGVKD. The CDR3 spells CAIMMGAGANVLTF. The CDR3 region has the DNA TGTGCCATCATGATGGGCGCTGGGGCCAACGTCCTGACTTTC.

This clonotype has more than one count but fewer than ten. One junction end disagrees with the germline gene, perhaps due to a read error. The J gene is TRBJ2-7, the V gene TRBV20-1; D unresolved. The CDR3 contains 12 residues. Germline-derived CDR1 and CDR2 are DFQATT and SNEGSKA (reference sequence). CDR3 in amino acids: CSASRHSSEQYF. The CDR3 bases are TGCAGTGCTAGTCGACACTCCTCCGAGCAGTACTTC.

This clonotype has a handful of counts. The rearrangement links TRBV12-3 or TRBV12-4 to TRBJ2-2; no clear D gene. This CDR3 region has 16 residues. V was pared by 2 bases and J by 6 bases, with 16 bases between. This CDR3 reads CASSLIVESAPGELFF. CDR3 nucleotide sequence: TGTGCCAGCAGTTTAATAGTGGAGAGCGCGCCCGGGGAGCTGTTTTTT.

The chain uses TRBV5-1 and TRBJ2-7; 11 bases map to TRBD2. CDR1 is SGHRS and CDR2 is YFSETQ in the germline V gene. The CDR3 runs 14 residues. V lost 2 bases and J lost 7; bases outside the gene matches: 5. Here the CDR3 DNA reads TGCGCCAGCAGCTTACTAGCGGGAGTAAGTGAGCAGTACTTC. It yields the protein CASSLLAGVSEQYF. The complete variable domain, with remaining parts taken from reference TRBV5-1 and TRBJ2-7, reads KAGVTQTPRYLIKTRGQQVTLSCSPISGHRSVSWYQQTPGQGLQFLFEYFSETQRNKGNFPGRFSGRQFSNSRSEMNVSTLELGDSALYLCASSLLAGVSEQYFGPGTRLTVT.

The chain couples TRBV7-2 to TRBJ2-7; 7 bases line up with TRBD1. The V gene's germline CDR1 is SGHTA and CDR2 FQGNSA. The trim removed 5 bases at V and 4 bases at J, leaving 11 bases unmatched. This CDR3 has 15 amino acids. Here the CDR3 reads CASSLRVDRYYEQYF. CDR3 in DNA: TGTGCCAGCAGCCTCCGTGTGGACAGGTATTACGAGCAGTACTTC.

V usage is TRBV10-3 and J usage is TRBJ1-3, with 9 bases fitting TRBD1. The ends lost 6 bases at V and 4 bases at J; junction bases unmatched: 10. Germline values: CDR1 ENHRY, CDR2 SYGVKD. The CDR3 totals 16 residues. CDR3 sequence (DNA): TGTGCCATCAGGGGCGGGACAGGGACGTCCGGAAACACCATATATTTT. It translates to CAIRGGTGTSGNTIYF.

This clonotype turned up a few times. V is TRBV7-2 and J is TRBJ2-1; tentative D call: TRBD2 (7 bases). This CDR3 is 16 amino acids long. V shed 1 base and J shed 9 bases, with 19 bases lying between them. The germline CDR1 and CDR2 sequences are SGHTA and FQGNSA. CDR3 coding DNA: TGTGCCAGCAGCTTAGTTAGTAGCGGACTAGGGGGTGAGCAGTTCTTC. This codes for CASSLVSSGLGGEQFF.

The CDR3 DNA reads as TGCGCCAGCAGCTCGGGACAGGGCAATAATTCACCCCTCCACTTT. Residues: CASSSGQGNNSPLHF. The chain carries TRBV5-1 and TRBJ1-6; 9 nucleotides match TRBD1. Germline V gene data show CDR1 as SGHRS and CDR2 as YFSETQ. V lost 3 bases, J lost 5 bases, and 3 bases stayed unmatched. The CDR3 is 15 amino acids. Full variable domain (missing parts from reference TRBV5-1 and TRBJ1-6): KAGVTQTPRYLIKTRGQQVTLSCSPISGHRSVSWYQQTPGQGLQFLFEYFSETQRNKGNFPGRFSGRQFSNSRSEMNVSTLELGDSALYLCASSSGQGNNSPLHFGNGTRLTVT.

The chain carries TRBV5-1 and TRBJ1-3; tentative D call: TRBD1 (6 bases). The germline V gene encodes CDR1 SGHRS and CDR2 YFSETQ. This CDR3 is 15 amino acids long. Between the trimmed V and J ends, which lost 3 bases and 3 bases, there was a span of 13 bases. The CDR3 region is CASSSVQGGGNTIYF. The CDR3 nucleotides read TGCGCCAGCAGCTCCGTACAGGGAGGTGGAAACACCATATATTTT. Complete variable domain (other parts from reference TRBV5-1 and TRBJ1-3): KAGVTQTPRYLIKTRGQQVTLSCSPISGHRSVSWYQQTPGQGLQFLFEYFSETQRNKGNFPGRFSGRQFSNSRSEMNVSTLELGDSALYLCASSSVQGGGNTIYFGEGSWLTVV.

This chain uses TRBV10-3 with TRBJ2-1; 9 bases match TRBD1. The CDR3 has 16 amino acids. Germline V CDR1 and CDR2: ENHRY, SYGVKD. V dropped 8 bases and J dropped 4; count of bases not matched to a gene: 12. The CDR3 loop is CAIHNGTGLWYNEQFF. CDR3 nucleotide sequence: TGTGCCATCCATAACGGGACAGGGTTGTGGTACAATGAGCAGTTCTTC.

This chain uses TRBV3-1 with TRBJ2-3; tentative D call: TRBD2 (5 bases). V gave up 2 bases and J gave up 8 bases, with 5 bases separating them. The length of the CDR3 is 11 residues. The V gene's germline CDR1 is LGHDT and CDR2 YNNKEL (reference sequence). CDR3 sequence reads: CASSQRGTQYF. Written as DNA, the CDR3 is TGTGCCAGCAGCCAACGGGGTACGCAGTATTTT.

This clonotype appeared a few times. The gene calls are TRBV2 and TRBJ1-1; D remains ambiguous. The germline CDR1 and CDR2 sequences are SNHLY and FYNNEI. V gave up 4 bases and J gave up 3 bases, with 6 bases separating them. This CDR3 comprises 12 residues. The CDR3 DNA follows: TGTGCCAGCAGTGTACGGGACACTGAAGCTTTCTTT. This encodes CASSVRDTEAFF.

This clonotype showed up just a few times. The genes are TRBV5-1 and TRBJ2-2; 10 bases are a match to TRBD2. Germline CDR1 SGHRS, CDR2 YFSETQ. This CDR3 has 15 residues. V was clipped by 0 bases and J by 5 bases; unmatched bases: 1. This CDR3 reads CASSLALAGTGELFF. The CDR3 nucleotides read TGCGCCAGCAGCTTGGCACTAGCGGGGACCGGGGAGCTGTTTTTT.

The gene calls are TRBV5-1 and TRBJ2-7, with 8 positions matching TRBD2. CDR1 and CDR2 (germline): SGHRS, YFSETQ. This CDR3 is 16 amino acids long. J lost 3 bases, V lost 4 bases, and 12 bases had no gene match. CDR3 in DNA: TGCGCCAGCAGCGGGTCGGGGGGGCGGTTCTACTACGAGCAGTACTTC. Amino acid sequence: CASSGSGGRFYYEQYF.

There are a few counts of this clonotype. The chain recombines TRBV5-1 with TRBJ2-1; the match to TRBD2 covers 11 bases. This CDR3 spans 15 amino acids. The germline V gene has CDR1 SGHRS and CDR2 YFSETQ. The J segment lost 9 bases and the V segment lost 4 bases, leaving 9 bases of the junction unmatched. Here the CDR3 reads CASSPPSGRMGEQFF. The CDR3 DNA reads TGCGCCAGCAGCCCCCCTAGCGGGAGGATGGGTGAGCAGTTCTTC.

The CDR3: CASTPLRSGAAYNEQFF. The DNA of the CDR3 is TGTGCCAGCACCCCTCTCCGCTCCGGAGCCGCTTACAATGAGCAGTTCTTC. V usage is TRBV5-5 and J usage is TRBJ2-1; D uncertain. V was trimmed by 6 bases and J by 4 bases, leaving 23 bases between them. The CDR3 has 17 amino acids. The germline V gene has CDR1 SGHKS and CDR2 YYEKEE (reference sequence).

The chain couples TRBV29-1 to TRBJ2-6; D is undetermined. The CDR3 covers 13 residues. The germline V and J ends were trimmed by 3 bases and 0 bases, with 3 bases remaining between them. Germline V gene data show CDR1 as SQVTM and CDR2 as ANQGSEA. CDR3 in DNA: TGCAGCGTTGAGACCTCTGGGGCCAACGTCCTGACTTTC. As protein: CSVETSGANVLTF.

V usage is TRBV25-1 and J usage is TRBJ2-6; D not resolved. The CDR3 spans 13 residues. Germline CDR1 MGHDK, CDR2 SYGVNS. V lost 4 bases and J 1 base, leaving 2 bases between the germline ends. The CDR3 region has the DNA TGTGCCAGCAGTGCTTCTGGGGCCAACGTCCTGACTTTC. It specifies CASSASGANVLTF.

This clonotype was picked up a small number of times. V gene TRBV9 combines with J gene TRBJ2-5; TRBD2 aligns across 12 bases. The CDR3 consists of 14 residues. The J segment lost 5 bases and the V segment lost 4 bases, leaving 3 bases of the junction unmatched. Germline V gives CDR1 SGDLS, CDR2 YYNGEE. In DNA form, the CDR3 reads TGTGCCAGCAGCACTAGCGGGAGGTTGGAGACCCAGTACTTC. It specifies CASSTSGRLETQYF.

This chain uses TRBV2 with TRBJ2-1; 7 bases are a match to TRBD2. V dropped 4 bases and J dropped 6; count of bases not matched to a gene: 9. Per the germline V gene, CDR1 is SNHLY and CDR2 is FYNNEI. This CDR3 contains 15 residues. The CDR3 DNA reads TGTGCCAGCAGTGCCCTCGGGGTAGCGGGCAATGAGCAGTTCTTC. This translates into CASSALGVAGNEQFF.

This clonotype has only a few counts. The V and J genes are TRBV20-1 and TRBJ2-1, with 8 positions matching TRBD2. J gave up 8 bases and V 1 base, and 7 bases lay outside the gene matches. The CDR3 spans 14 residues. CDR1 is DFQATT, CDR2 SNEGSKA, per germline (reference sequence). The CDR3 loop reads CSARAGGPLDEQFF. The DNA for the CDR3 is TGCAGTGCTAGAGCGGGGGGGCCTTTGGATGAGCAGTTCTTC.

In its sample, this clonotype was seen a few times. This chain connects TRBV19 to TRBJ1-1, with TRBD1 matching over 9 bases. Germline values: CDR1 LNHDA, CDR2 SQIVND (reference sequence). This CDR3 has 13 amino acids. J gave up 4 bases and V 5 bases, and 2 bases lay outside the gene matches. The CDR3 bases are TGTGCCAGTAGTGGGACAGGGCGCACTGAAGCTTTCTTT. Residues: CASSGTGRTEAFF.

The rearrangement joins TRBV3-1 to TRBJ2-1; perhaps TRBD1 as D (6 bases). The germline gives CDR1 LGHDT, CDR2 YNNKEL (reference sequence). CDR3 size: 12 residues. Trimming took off 4 bases at V and 9 bases at J, with 10 bases between the two ends. The CDR3 region has the DNA TGTGCCAGCAGCCGCGGACAGCCTGAGCAGTTCTTC. Amino acids: CASSRGQPEQFF.

The chain joins TRBV11-3 to TRBJ2-7; D is unresolved. The germline V gene encodes CDR1 SGHNT and CDR2 YENEEA. The V and J ends lost 5 bases and 4 bases respectively, with 6 bases between them. The length of the CDR3 is 11 residues. The CDR3 sequence: CASSVVYEQYF. CDR3 sequence (DNA): TGTGCCAGCAGCGTAGTATACGAGCAGTACTTC.

This clonotype was seen a few times. This chain joins TRBV7-2 and TRBJ2-1; TRBD1 might be the D (5 bases). CDR1 is SGHTA and CDR2 is FQGNSA in the germline V gene. Trimming took off 3 bases at V and 0 bases at J, with 9 bases between the two ends. The CDR3 covers 15 residues. CDR3 sequence: CASSFDSPSYNEQFF. DNA of the CDR3: TGTGCCAGCAGCTTCGACAGCCCCTCCTACAATGAGCAGTTCTTC.

The chain is built from TRBV20-1 and TRBJ2-7, with D unclear. CDR1 and CDR2 (germline): DFQATT, SNEGSKA (reference sequence). V lost 3 bases and J lost 3, with 6 bases in between. The CDR3 runs 11 residues. The chain's CDR3 is CSARDDYEQYF. In DNA form, the CDR3 reads TGCAGTGCTAGGGACGACTACGAGCAGTACTTC.